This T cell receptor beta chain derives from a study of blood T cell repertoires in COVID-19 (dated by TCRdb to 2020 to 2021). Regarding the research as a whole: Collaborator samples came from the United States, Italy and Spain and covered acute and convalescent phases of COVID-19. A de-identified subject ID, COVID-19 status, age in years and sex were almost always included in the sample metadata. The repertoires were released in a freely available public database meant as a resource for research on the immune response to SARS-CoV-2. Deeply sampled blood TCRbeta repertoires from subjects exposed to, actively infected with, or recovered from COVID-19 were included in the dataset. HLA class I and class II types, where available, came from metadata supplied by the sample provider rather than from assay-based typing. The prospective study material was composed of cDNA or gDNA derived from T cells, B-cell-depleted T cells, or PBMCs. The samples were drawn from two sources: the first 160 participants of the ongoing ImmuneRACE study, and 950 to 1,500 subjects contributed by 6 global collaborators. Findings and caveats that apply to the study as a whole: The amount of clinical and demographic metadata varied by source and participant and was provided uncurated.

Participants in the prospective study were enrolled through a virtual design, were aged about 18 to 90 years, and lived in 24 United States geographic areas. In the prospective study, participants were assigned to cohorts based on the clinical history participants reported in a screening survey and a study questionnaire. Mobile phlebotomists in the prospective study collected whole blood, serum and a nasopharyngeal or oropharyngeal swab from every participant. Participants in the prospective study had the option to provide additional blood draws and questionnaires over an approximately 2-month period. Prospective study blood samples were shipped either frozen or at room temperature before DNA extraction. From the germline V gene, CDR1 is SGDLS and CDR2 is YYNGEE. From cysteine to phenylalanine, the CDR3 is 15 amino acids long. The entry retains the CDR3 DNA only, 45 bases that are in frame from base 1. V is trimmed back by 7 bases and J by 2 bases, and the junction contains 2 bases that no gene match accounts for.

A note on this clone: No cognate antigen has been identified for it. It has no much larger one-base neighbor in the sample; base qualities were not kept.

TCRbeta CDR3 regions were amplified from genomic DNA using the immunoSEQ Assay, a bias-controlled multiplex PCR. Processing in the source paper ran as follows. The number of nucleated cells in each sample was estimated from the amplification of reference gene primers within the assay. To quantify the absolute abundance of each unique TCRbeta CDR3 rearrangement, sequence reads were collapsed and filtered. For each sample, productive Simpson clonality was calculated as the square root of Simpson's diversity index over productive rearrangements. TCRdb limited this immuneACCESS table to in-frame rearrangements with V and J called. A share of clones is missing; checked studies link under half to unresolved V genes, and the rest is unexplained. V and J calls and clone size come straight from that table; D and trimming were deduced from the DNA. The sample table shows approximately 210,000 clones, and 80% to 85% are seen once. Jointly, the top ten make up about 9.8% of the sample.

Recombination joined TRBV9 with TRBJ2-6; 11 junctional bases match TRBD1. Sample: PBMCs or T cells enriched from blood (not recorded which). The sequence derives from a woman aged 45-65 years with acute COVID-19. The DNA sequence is TGTGCCAGCGGGACAGGGGGGGCTGGGGCCAACGTCCTGACTTTC. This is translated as CASGTGGAGANVLTF.